This T cell receptor (beta chain) stems from a study of T cells in Graves' hyperthyroidism and ophthalmopathy. TCR beta CDR3 regions were amplified from RNA transcripts. A set of HTBI primers served as the primers for a first-round RT-PCR of the TCR CDR3. TCRdb reprocessed the multiplex PCR reads with MiXCR, giving one entry per CDR3 protein. The table lists hundreds of thousands of distinct CDR3 sequences, 25% to 30% of them singletons. Germline CDR1 and CDR2: SGHTA and FQGNSA. The CDR3 consists of 13 residues. The ends were cut back, 2 bases at V and 7 bases at J, with 9 bases in the middle. This clonotype was counted at least ten times.

Sequenced material: blood. This sequence was found in a middle-aged man with Graves' hyperthyroidism that later progressed to Graves' ophthalmopathy. The chain joins TRBV7-2 to TRBJ1-5; D is unresolved. CDR3 in DNA: TGTGCCAGCAGCTTAAGCGGCCGCCAGCCCCAGCATTTT. This encodes CASSLSGRQPQHF.